This T cell receptor beta chain was captured by sequencing in a study of cytomegalovirus exposure and HLA in healthy donors. The study's findings and limits: Among donors in an Asian-associated ancestry cluster, a later analysis reportedly found fewer N-insertions than the approximately 700-donor mean.

Regarding this clone: What it recognizes is unknown.

PCR employed 60 Vbeta and 13 Jbeta primers. Assay: immunoSEQ multiplex PCR; the TCRdb copy retains only in-frame clones and omits some. The listing contains some 41,000 clones. Trimming took 2 bases from V and 2 from J; bases not matched to a gene: 2. The CDR3 runs 16 residues. Germline CDR1 is MNHEY and CDR2 is SVGAGI. The receptor was derived from a male donor in good health and CMV-seronegative. Material for sequencing was PBMCs. V gene TRBV6-5 combines with J gene TRBJ2-3, with 12 bases matching TRBD2. For the CDR3, the DNA is TGTGCCAGCAGTTACACTAGCGGGGGGATCACAGATACGCAGTATTTT. It encodes CASSYTSGGITDTQYF.